Below, 3 T cell receptor beta chains from the same sample are listed, as sequenced in a study of T cells in localized non-small cell lung cancer. TCRdb keeps only in-frame clones here, not all; method: immunoSEQ multiplex PCR. The repertoire holds 35,000 or so clones, with about 83% as singletons. The sample in question was peripheral blood, obtained before any cancer treatment. All receptors come from a woman aged 35 to 70 with stage I lung adenocarcinoma.

This clone was counted between two and nine times. The V and J genes are TRBV7-9 and TRBJ1-2; no clear D. This CDR3 is built from 16 residues. The V gene lost 6 bases and the J gene lost 3 bases, with 20 bases spanning the gap. The germline CDR1 and CDR2 sequences are SEHNR and FQNEAQ (reference sequence). The CDR3 here is CASSTRSGLGHYGYTF. Written as DNA, the CDR3 is TGTGCCAGCAGTACGAGGAGTGGCTTAGGGCACTATGGCTACACCTTC.

V is TRBV5-1 and J is TRBJ2-3; D is tentatively TRBD1 or TRBD2 (5 bases each). V lost 4 bases and J lost 2, with 17 bases in between. This CDR3 region has 16 residues. CDR1 SGHRS and CDR2 YFSETQ come from the germline V gene. The CDR3 region is CASSPTDRDPTDTQYF. The CDR3 DNA is TGCGCCAGCAGCCCTACGGACCGGGACCCCACAGATACGCAGTATTTT.

The chain recombines TRBV10-3 with TRBJ1-3; perhaps TRBD1 as D (5 bases). CDR3 length equals 19 residues. Germline V CDR1 and CDR2: ENHRY, SYGVKD. Trimming shortened V by 3 bases and J by 0 bases, and 21 bases separated the two germline ends. CDR3 amino acids: CAISDIAVKGGDSGNTIYF. DNA of the CDR3: TGTGCCATCAGTGACATTGCGGTTAAGGGAGGGGACTCTGGAAACACCATATATTTT.